This T cell receptor beta chain was documented in a study of human T cells and chemical hapten exposure. The V and J ends lost 4 bases and 2 bases, in that order; junction bases with no gene match: 1. This CDR3 spans 15 amino acids. Per germline, CDR1 SNHLY and CDR2 FYNNEI. Time point reported: pre-sensitization, week 0. The treatment: therapeutic diphenylcyclopropenone sensitization with weekly scalp DPC. MiXCR was run by TCRdb on the RACE reads, yielding one entry per CDR3 protein. This table has tens of thousands of distinct CDR3 sequences, 11% appearing once. The sample consisted of whole blood, taken in connection with sensitization to the hapten diphenylcyclopropenone (DPC). This chain uses TRBV2 with TRBJ2-2; 10 positions agree with TRBD1. The receptor comes from a woman in her thirties or forties with alopecia areata. Some clones in this sample may be carry-over from other donors' samples. The CDR3 here is CASSGDRGNTGELFF. CDR3 sequence (DNA): TGTGCCAGCAGTGGGGACAGGGGAAACACCGGGGAGCTGTTTTTT.